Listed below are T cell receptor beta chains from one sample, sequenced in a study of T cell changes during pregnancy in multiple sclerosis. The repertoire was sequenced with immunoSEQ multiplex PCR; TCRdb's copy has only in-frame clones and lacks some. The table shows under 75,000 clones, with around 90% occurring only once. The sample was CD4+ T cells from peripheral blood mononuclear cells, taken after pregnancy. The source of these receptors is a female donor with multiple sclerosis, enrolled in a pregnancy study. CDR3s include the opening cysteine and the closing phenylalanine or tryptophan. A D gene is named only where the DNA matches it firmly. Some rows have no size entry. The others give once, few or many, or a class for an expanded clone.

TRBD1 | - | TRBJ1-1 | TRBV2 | CASSAPGQSMNTEAFF | TGTGCCAGCAGTGCCCCGGGACAGTCCATGAACACTGAAGCTTTCTTT
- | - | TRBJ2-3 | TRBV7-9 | CASSSRGGSTDTQYF | TGTGCCAGCAGCTCCCGCGGGGGCAGCACAGATACGCAGTATTTT
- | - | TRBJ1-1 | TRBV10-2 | CASRAGDVDTEAFF | TGCGCCAGCAGGGCAGGGGATGTTGACACTGAAGCTTTCTTT
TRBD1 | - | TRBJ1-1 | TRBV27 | CASSQTGGTEAFF | TGTGCCAGCAGTCAGACAGGGGGCACTGAAGCTTTCTTT
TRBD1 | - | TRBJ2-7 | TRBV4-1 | CASSQPRDRDIGGYEQYF | TGCGCCAGCAGCCAACCCCGGGACAGGGATATTGGTGGCTACGAGCAGTACTTC
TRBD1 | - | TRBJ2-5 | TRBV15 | CATSREPTGGQETQYF | TGTGCCACCAGCAGAGAACCGACAGGGGGTCAAGAGACCCAGTACTTC
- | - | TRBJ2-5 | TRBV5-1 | CASSWRGETQYF | TGCGCCAGCAGCTGGAGAGGGGAGACCCAGTACTTC
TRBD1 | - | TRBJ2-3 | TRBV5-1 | CASSRAGQGGTDTQYF | TGCGCCAGCAGCCGAGCTGGACAGGGTGGAACAGATACGCAGTATTTT
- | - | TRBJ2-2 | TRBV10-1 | CASSEAGAGERTGELFF | TGCGCCAGCAGTGAGGCGGGTGCAGGGGAGCGGACCGGGGAGCTGTTTTTT
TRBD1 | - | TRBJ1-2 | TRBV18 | CASSPGQGIGYTF | TGTGCCAGCTCACCGGGACAGGGGATAGGCTACACCTTC
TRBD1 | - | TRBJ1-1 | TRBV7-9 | CASSSYRDRAAEAFF | TGTGCCAGCAGCTCATACCGGGACAGGGCGGCTGAAGCTTTCTTT
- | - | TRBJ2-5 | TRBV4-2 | CASSQDKGGFETQYF | TGTGCCAGCAGCCAAGATAAAGGAGGCTTTGAGACCCAGTACTTC
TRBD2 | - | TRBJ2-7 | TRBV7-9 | CASSSTSGLSYEQYF | TGTGCCAGCAGCTCGACTAGCGGGTTATCCTACGAGCAGTACTTC
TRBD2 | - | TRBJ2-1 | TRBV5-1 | CASSLLHGREQFF | TGCGCCAGCAGCTTACTTCACGGGAGGGAGCAGTTCTTC
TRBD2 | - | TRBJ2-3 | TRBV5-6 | CASSFSGTRLITDTQYF | TGTGCCAGCAGCTTTTCCGGGACTAGACTGATCACAGATACGCAGTATTTT
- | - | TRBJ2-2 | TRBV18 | CASSIHPLANTGELFF | TGTGCCAGCTCAATACACCCTCTCGCGAACACCGGGGAGCTGTTTTTT
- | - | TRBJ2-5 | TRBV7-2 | CASSFPRGSGETQYF | TGTGCCAGCAGCTTCCCCCGTGGGAGCGGAGAGACCCAGTACTTC
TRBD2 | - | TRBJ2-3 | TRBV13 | CASSLARRLADLAWTDTQYF | TGTGCCAGCAGCTTAGCCCGCCGGCTAGCGGATCTCGCTTGGACAGATACGCAGTATTTT
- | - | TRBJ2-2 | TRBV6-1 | CASSAGTNTGELFF | TGTGCCAGCAGTGCAGGGACGAACACCGGGGAGCTGTTTTTT
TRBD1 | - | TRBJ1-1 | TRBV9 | CASSVAGTGIIGTEAFF | TGTGCCAGCAGCGTAGCCGGGACAGGGATCATAGGGACTGAAGCTTTCTTT
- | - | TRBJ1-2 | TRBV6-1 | CASSGRGTYGYTF | TGTGCCAGCAGCGGGAGGGGGACCTATGGCTACACCTTC
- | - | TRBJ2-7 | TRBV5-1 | CASKPLGRYEQYF | TGCGCCAGCAAACCCCTGGGGAGATACGAGCAGTACTTC
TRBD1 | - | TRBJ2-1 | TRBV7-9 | CASSLGRDSSYNEQFF | TGTGCCAGCAGCTTGGGCCGGGACAGCTCCTACAATGAGCAGTTCTTC
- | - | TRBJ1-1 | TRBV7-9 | CASSFLQGHLILNTEAFF | TGTGCCAGCAGCTTTCTCCAGGGCCACCTTATATTGAACACTGAAGCTTTCTTT
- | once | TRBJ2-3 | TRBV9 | CASSADNKDTQYF | TGTGCCAGCAGCGCCGACAATAAGGATACGCAGTATTTT
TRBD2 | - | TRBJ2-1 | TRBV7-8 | CASSLGPAKRGGRNEQFF | TGTGCCAGCAGCTTAGGTCCCGCTAAGCGGGGGGGCCGCAATGAGCAGTTCTTC
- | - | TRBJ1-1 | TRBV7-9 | CASSPPGQAGEAFF | TGTGCCAGCAGCCCCCCAGGGCAGGCAGGTGAAGCTTTCTTT
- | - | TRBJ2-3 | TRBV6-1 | CASSVGDWTDTQYF | TGTGCCAGCAGTGTGGGGGACTGGACAGATACGCAGTATTTT
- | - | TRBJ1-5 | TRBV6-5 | CASSSQHSNQPQHF | TGTGCCAGCAGTTCACAGCATAGCAATCAGCCCCAGCATTTT